This TCR beta chain was captured by sequencing in a study of cytomegalovirus exposure and HLA in healthy donors. The CDR3 is made up of 15 amino acids. J lost 4 bases, V lost 1 base, and 5 bases had no gene match. Germline V lookup: CDR1 LGHNA, CDR2 YSLEER. Primers: 60 Vbeta forward and 13 Jbeta reverse. The protocol was immunoSEQ multiplex PCR, while the TCRdb copy is restricted to in-frame clones and leaves out a portion. Among roughly 140,000 clones listed, over 70% were seen once. This clonotype originated in a man aged 35 to 55 in good health and CMV-seropositive. This sequence joins TRBV4-3 and TRBJ2-7; 9 bases line up with TRBD1. The sample was PBMCs. The CDR3 DNA is TGCGCCAGCAGCCAAGCTGCCGGGACAGGGTACGAGCAGTACTTC. Its translation: CASSQAAGTGYEQYF.